This T cell receptor beta chain was identified during a study of T cell responses to AZD1222 COVID-19 vaccine. Sequenced by immunoSEQ multiplex PCR; TCRdb stores in-frame clones only, minus some. The sample records some 120,000 clones, approximately 85% being singletons. This CDR3 contains 14 residues. Trimming at V came to 7 bases and at J to 4 bases, leaving 8 bases not matched to a gene. Germline values: CDR1 MDHEN, CDR2 SYDVKM. This clone was seen just once. As yet, its antigen is unknown. Study-level findings and limits: Possibly, clonal diversity was underestimated; donors were largely white British and included more females. Targets within unmutated variant regions were reportedly found for nearly half of spike-specific TCRs.

The receptor was derived from an adult in good health. Sequenced material: peripheral blood, taken on day 0 of AZD1222 vaccination. The genes are TRBV28 and TRBJ2-7; TRBD1 agrees at 9 bases. The CDR3 coding sequence is TGTGCCAGCAACCCCACAGGGGGCAAGTACGAGCAGTACTTC. This translates into CASNPTGGKYEQYF.